These T cell receptor beta chains were read from a single sample in a study of blood T cell repertoires in COVID-19. Repertoires were generated with immunoSEQ multiplex PCR, while TCRdb's copy carries only in-frame clones and drops some. The sample carries 40,000 or so clones, around 74% recorded once. Sequenced: peripheral blood. These TCRs come from a man aged 65-85 years with COVID-19, enrolled during active disease. Each CDR3 is given without its conserved first and last residue.

j_call v_call cdr3_aa
TRBJ1-2 TRBV28 ASSLIGHPNYGYT
TRBJ2-2 TRBV4-1 ASSHPGTFNTGELF
TRBJ2-2 TRBV7-2 ASSLSQGMGGELF
TRBJ1-5 TRBV19 ASSKYTDRLSNQPQH
TRBJ2-1 TRBV19 ASGAGGNEQF
TRBJ2-7 TRBV7-9 ASTTGPSYEQY
TRBJ1-6 TRBV3-1/TRBV3-2 ASSQAGAGNSPLH
TRBJ2-1 TRBV2 ASLPGGLADEQF
TRBJ1-2 TRBV18 ASSPSAGQGYGYT
TRBJ1-1 TRBV30 AWSGQYTEAF
TRBJ2-7 TRBV11-2 ASSPVGAGEQY
TRBJ1-2 TRBV3-1/TRBV3-2 ASSQGQGKGYT
TRBJ1-5 TRBV5-5 ASRADGAKPQH
TRBJ2-7 TRBV5-1 ASSLAWGHEQY
TRBJ2-7 TRBV27 ASSSSSYEQY
TRBJ2-2 TRBV5-4 ASSLMPGELF
TRBJ2-7 TRBV3-1/TRBV3-2 ASSPGILDEQY
TRBJ2-7 TRBV15 ATGTGTSYEQY
TRBJ2-1 TRBV20-1 SASEASGRVEQF
TRBJ1-2 TRBV29-1 SAADRARYT
TRBJ2-2 TRBV29-1 SVRTGTGVTGELF
TRBJ1-4 TRBV16 ASSPGAGAEKLF
TRBJ1-2 TRBV5-5 ASSLAPTATYGYT
TRBJ2-1 TRBV5-1 ASSPGDRAYNEQF
TRBJ1-4 TRBV25-1 ASSELIGRGNEKLF
TRBJ2-7 TRBV7-9 ASSSIYLLSSYEQY
TRBJ1-4 TRBV9 ASSLLGGINEKLF
TRBJ1-1 TRBV27 AAATGVKAF
TRBJ2-7 TRBV18 ASSPSPGLAGRGGQY
TRBJ1-5 TRBV5-6 ASSSGGIRQPQH
TRBJ1-2 TRBV21-1 ASRGADRGRRVDGYT
TRBJ1-6 TRBV2 ASTAGGATYNSPLH
TRBJ2-7 TRBV5-1 ASSRGFGEQY
TRBJ1-6 TRBV6-1 ASSEADRRFYNSPLH
TRBJ2-1 TRBV6-2/TRBV6-3 ASSYRGGLSYNEQF
TRBJ1-5 TRBV5-6 ASSRYSNQPQH
TRBJ1-6 TRBV30 AWSYGTGSYSPLH
TRBJ1-6 TRBV5-1 ASSDAEGSPLH
TRBJ1-2 TRBV4-1 ASSPRDTTNYGYT
TRBJ2-5 TRBV18 ASSPPGTVGETQY
TRBJ2-2 TRBV24-1 ATSDHGLAGGAGELF
TRBJ1-1 TRBV6-5 ASSADRGDTEAF
TRBJ1-2 TRBV19 ASSIPQGGYGYT
TRBJ1-1 TRBV27 ASSLTVNTEAF
TRBJ1-2 TRBV18 ASSPYGDYGYT
TRBJ2-7 TRBV7-9 ASTRTGGYEQY
TRBJ1-5 TRBV4-2 ASSQESNGQQPQH
TRBJ2-3 TRBV19 ASSPRDRGYTDTQY